The 26 T cell receptor beta chains below were found in one sample sequenced in a study of T cells in Graves' hyperthyroidism and ophthalmopathy (dated by TCRdb to between 2017 and 2020). Preparation of the library involved multiplex PCR. Sequencing used an Illumina HiSeq 2000. TCR beta CDR3 regions were amplified from RNA transcripts. The TCR CDR3 was subjected to a first round of RT-PCR using the HTBI primer set and the Qiagen OneStep RT-PCR kit. TCRdb trimmed public reads at Q25 via fastp, called clones via MiXCR and kept in-frame beta chains. Records with the same CDR3 protein are collapsed into one entry carrying the most frequent genes and DNA. Within this sample are approximately 400,000 distinct CDR3 sequences, with 15% to 18% of them counted one time only. The top ten clonotypes cover around 7.7% of the sample. The source material was blood. Receptor source: a woman aged 18 to 35 with Graves' hyperthyroidism.

This clonotype was counted a few times. The chain employs TRBV3-1 and TRBJ2-7; D perhaps matches TRBD2 (7 bases). Trimming took 3 bases from V and 6 from J, leaving 21 bases between them. Germline CDR1 LGHDT, CDR2 YNNKEL (reference sequence). This CDR3 spans 16 amino acids. This chain's CDR3 is CASSQVAGAFIPEQYF. The CDR3, as DNA: TGTGCCAGCAGCCAGGTCGCGGGGGCCTTTATCCCCGAGCAGTACTTC.

This clonotype was seen repeatedly, ten times or more. The V gene is TRBV2, the J gene TRBJ1-1, with a weak D call TRBD1 (5 bases). The CDR3 spans 14 residues. Trimming removed 6 bases from V and 1 base from J, with 12 bases in between. Looked up from germline, CDR1 is SNHLY and CDR2 is FYNNEI. The CDR3 bases are TGTGCCAGCAGGACCCTGACAGAGAACACTGAAGCTTTCTTT. This sequence encodes CASRTLTENTEAFF.

This clonotype showed up many times. V is TRBV28 and J is TRBJ1-2; D is ambiguous. V lost 3 bases and J 1 base, leaving 6 bases between the germline ends. The V gene's germline CDR1 is MDHEN and CDR2 SYDVKM. This CDR3 region has 13 residues. CDR3 sequence: CASSFRINYGYTF. The CDR3 DNA reads as TGTGCCAGCAGTTTCAGGATTAACTATGGCTACACCTTC.

In this sample, this clonotype turned up many times. The genes are TRBV7-9 and TRBJ2-3; 8 bases line up with TRBD2. The CDR3 loop spans 15 amino acids. V was pared by 3 bases and J by 1 base, with 3 bases of the junction left unmatched. Germline V lookup: CDR1 SEHNR, CDR2 FQNEAQ (reference sequence). CDR3 region: CASSFREGGTDTQYF. The CDR3 DNA sequence: TGTGCCAGCAGCTTTCGGGAGGGAGGCACAGATACGCAGTATTTT.

The gene calls are TRBV20-1 and TRBJ2-5; 12 bases match TRBD2. This CDR3 spans 15 amino acids. The J segment lost 2 bases and the V segment lost 1 base, leaving 2 bases of the junction unmatched. Germline V CDR1 and CDR2: DFQATT, SNEGSKA (reference sequence). The CDR3 spells CSARAGTSGQETQYF. As DNA, the CDR3 is TGCAGTGCTAGAGCCGGGACTAGCGGGCAAGAGACCCAGTACTTC.

This chain uses TRBV10-3 with TRBJ2-7; D ambiguous. The germline V gene encodes CDR1 ENHRY and CDR2 SYGVKD. Trimming pared 10 bases from V and 0 bases from J, leaving 10 bases between. This CDR3 comprises 12 residues. The CDR3, as DNA: TGTGCCACCGCGCTAGGCTCCTACGAGCAGTACTTC. Translation gives CATALGSYEQYF.

Many counts were recorded for this clonotype. The chain joins TRBV7-9 to TRBJ2-7, with 7 bases identical to TRBD2. Germline loops: CDR1 SEHNR, CDR2 FQNEAQ (reference sequence). The CDR3 covers 13 residues. Trimming took 8 bases from V and 2 from J; bases not matched to a gene: 6. The DNA for the CDR3 is TGTGCCAGCTTCGAAGCGGGGACCTACGAGCAGTACTTC. It translates to CASFEAGTYEQYF.

There are a few counts of this clonotype. J is TRBJ2-1 and V is TRBV20-1, with 9 bases aligning to TRBD2. Trimming took 5 bases from V and 0 from J; bases not matched to a gene: 5. From germline, CDR1 is DFQATT and CDR2 SNEGSKA (reference sequence). The CDR3 sequence is 15 residues long. The CDR3 is CSASSGKSSYNEQFF. The CDR3 DNA reads as TGCAGTGCTTCTAGCGGGAAAAGCTCCTACAATGAGCAGTTCTTC.

This clonotype appeared many times. The rearrangement joins TRBV6-1 to TRBJ2-2, with 11 bases aligning to TRBD1. The CDR3 runs to 14 residues. Trimming took 5 bases from V and 5 from J; bases not matched to a gene: 1. From germline, CDR1 is MNHNS and CDR2 SASEGT. The CDR3 sequence is CASSRDRGTGELFF. The CDR3 nucleotides read TGTGCCAGCAGTCGGGACAGGGGGACCGGGGAGCTGTTTTTT.

The table lists this clonotype with many counts. The J gene is TRBJ2-3, the V gene TRBV29-1, with 8 nucleotides matching TRBD2. The length of the CDR3 is 13 residues. Trimming at V came to 4 bases and at J to 4 bases, leaving 4 bases not matched to a gene. Germline CDR1 is SQVTM and CDR2 is ANQGSEA. CDR3 nucleotide sequence: TGCAGCGTTGGGACTAGCCTAGCAGATACGCAGTATTTT. It yields the protein CSVGTSLADTQYF.

In its sample, this clonotype was seen many times. Germline and junction disagree at one end, which may indicate a read error. This rearrangement joins TRBV30 to TRBJ2-5; possible D gene TRBD2, 6 bases. This CDR3 region has 15 residues. The germline V gene has CDR1 GTSNPN and CDR2 SVGIG (reference sequence). CDR3 in amino acids: CAWSIGSIPQETQYF. DNA for the CDR3: TGTGCCTGGAGTATCGGGAGTATTCCACAAGAGACACAGTACTTC.

This clonotype was seen at least ten times. V gene TRBV7-2 combines with J gene TRBJ2-2; D not resolved. CDR1 and CDR2 (germline): SGHTA, FQGNSA. V was cut by 3 bases and J by 5 bases, with 4 bases left in between. The CDR3 is made up of 12 amino acids. CDR3 residues: CASSFQTGELFF. DNA for the CDR3: TGTGCCAGCAGCTTCCAGACCGGGGAGCTGTTTTTT. Using reference TRBV7-2 and TRBJ2-2 for the parts outside the CDR3, the full variable domain is GAGVSQSPSNKVTEKGKDVELRCDPISGHTALYWYRQSLGQGLEFLIYFQGNSAPDKSGLPSDRFSAERTGGSVSTLTIQRTQQEDSAVYLCASSFQTGELFFGEGSRLTVL.

This clonotype was counted only a few times. This chain uses TRBV28 with TRBJ2-7, with 8 positions matching TRBD1. CDR1 and CDR2 (germline): MDHEN, SYDVKM. The CDR3 sequence is 16 residues long. Germline trimming cut 5 bases from V and 3 bases from J; bases unmatched to any gene: 12. CDR3 bases: TGTGCCAGCAGTGCCCCAGGGGGCGCTTCCCTCTACGAGCAGTACTTC. It is translated as CASSAPGGASLYEQYF.

The chain combines TRBV5-6 with TRBJ1-2; TRBD1 aligns across 9 bases. Unmatched junction bases numbered 4, after V lost 4 bases and J lost 12 bases. The CDR3 length is 11 residues. CDR1 is SGHDT and CDR2 is YYEEEE in the germline V gene. CDR3 coding DNA: TGTGCCAGCAGCGCGGGACAGGGACACACCTTC. This encodes CASSAGQGHTF.

In its sample, this clonotype was seen many times. V and J are TRBV9 and TRBJ2-3; TRBD2 agrees at 14 bases. After removal of 3 bases from V and 0 bases from J, the junction contained 12 bases not matched to a gene. CDR1 and CDR2 (germline): SGDLS, YYNGEE. This CDR3 spans 20 amino acids. The CDR3 nucleotides read TGTGCCAGCAGCGCCCCGGGACTAGCGGGAGTTCATTCTAGCACAGATACGCAGTATTTT. Amino acids: CASSAPGLAGVHSSTDTQYF.

This clonotype was recorded at least ten times. V is TRBV12-3 or TRBV12-4 and J is TRBJ2-3, with TRBD1 matching over 7 bases. The V segment lost 8 bases and the J segment 6 bases; nucleotides outside the gene matches: 8. There are 13 residues in the CDR3. For the CDR3, the DNA is TGTGCCAGCGCGCCGAGGGGGCTGGATACGCAGTATTTT. Amino acids: CASAPRGLDTQYF.

This clonotype was detected ten times or more. The chain has TRBV6-1 and TRBJ2-1, with TRBD2 identical over 13 bases. V dropped 6 bases and J dropped 0; count of bases not matched to a gene: 5. This CDR3 has 17 amino acids. Germline-derived CDR1 and CDR2 are MNHNS and SASEGT. CDR3 in DNA: TGTGCCAGCAGCGGACTAGCGGGGGCCTACTCCTACAATGAGCAGTTCTTC. Its protein is CASSGLAGAYSYNEQFF.

This clonotype appeared many times. This chain joins TRBV11-1 and TRBJ1-5; maybe TRBD1 (6 bases). Trimming took off 5 bases at V and 4 bases at J, with 9 bases between the two ends. This CDR3 spans 13 amino acids. Germline V gene data show CDR1 as SGHAT and CDR2 as FQDESV (reference sequence). The CDR3 sequence: CASSRTVNQPQHF. The CDR3 coding sequence is TGTGCCAGCAGCCGGACAGTTAATCAGCCCCAGCATTTT.

The chain is built from TRBV9 and TRBJ2-5; 8 nucleotides match TRBD1. The CDR3 covers 15 residues. Looked up from germline, CDR1 is SGDLS and CDR2 is YYNGEE. Losses at the gene ends were 3 bases for V and 2 bases for J; bases not matched to a gene: 6. The CDR3 DNA is TGTGCCAGCAGCGACCGGACAGGGAGGCAAGAGACCCAGTACTTC. This translates into CASSDRTGRQETQYF.

This clonotype was seen many times. V and J are TRBV14 and TRBJ1-4, with a tentative D call TRBD1 (6 bases). Germline loops: CDR1 SGHDN, CDR2 FVKESK. V was trimmed by 3 bases and J by 7 bases, leaving 12 bases between them. This CDR3 contains 14 residues. In DNA form, the CDR3 reads TGTGCCAGCAGCCACCAGGGGTCGGCTGAAAAACTGTTTTTT. Protein product: CASSHQGSAEKLFF.

This clonotype was seen at least ten times. V is TRBV5-1 and J is TRBJ2-7, with 8 nucleotides matching TRBD1. Germline V CDR1 and CDR2: SGHRS, YFSETQ. The CDR3 has 15 amino acids. J gave up 2 bases and V 4 bases, and 8 bases lay outside the gene matches. The DNA of the CDR3 is TGCGCCAGCAGCCCCAGGACAGGGCCTACCTACGAGCAGTACTTC. Translating gives CASSPRTGPTYEQYF. Full variable domain (outside the CDR3, taken from reference TRBV5-1 and TRBJ2-7): KAGVTQTPRYLIKTRGQQVTLSCSPISGHRSVSWYQQTPGQGLQFLFEYFSETQRNKGNFPGRFSGRQFSNSRSEMNVSTLELGDSALYLCASSPRTGPTYEQYFGPGTRLTVT.

This clonotype came up many times. This chain links TRBV7-9 with TRBJ2-5, with D possibly TRBD1 on 6 matching bases. CDR3 length: 14 residues. V lost 6 bases, J lost 2 bases, and 13 bases lay in between. The germline CDR1 and CDR2 sequences are SEHNR and FQNEAQ (reference sequence). CDR3 in DNA: TGTGCCAGCAGATCAGGGGCGGCTCAAGAGACCCAGTACTTC. This codes for CASRSGAAQETQYF. Full variable domain (outside the CDR3, taken from reference TRBV7-9 and TRBJ2-5): DTGVSQNPRHKITKRGQNVTFRCDPISEHNRLYWYRQTLGQGPEFLTYFQNEAQLEKSRLLSDRFSAERPKGSFSTLEIQRTEQGDSAMYLCASRSGAAQETQYFGPGTRLLVL.

This clonotype was counted ten times or more. This chain links TRBV28 with TRBJ2-3, with 9 positions matching TRBD1. V gave up 6 bases and J gave up 5 bases; unmatched junction bases: 6. CDR3 length: 14 amino acids. Germline-derived CDR1 and CDR2 are MDHEN and SYDVKM. The CDR3 here is CASSRDRVGDTQYF. Here the CDR3 DNA reads TGTGCCAGCAGCCGGGACAGGGTTGGAGATACGCAGTATTTT.

This clonotype was detected many times. The chain combines TRBV28 with TRBJ1-3; possible D gene TRBD1, 6 bases. CDR3 size: 16 residues. The germline V gene has CDR1 MDHEN and CDR2 SYDVKM. V gave up 5 bases and J gave up 2 bases, with 16 bases separating them. The CDR3 protein is CASSPGGGLAGNTIYF. CDR3 DNA sequence: TGTGCCAGCAGTCCCGGAGGGGGGCTTGCTGGAAACACCATATATTTT.

This clonotype was detected many times. V is TRBV7-3 and J is TRBJ2-1, with a weak D call TRBD2 (5 bases). The CDR3 sequence is 12 residues long. Deletions cut 4 bases from V and 13 bases from J, with 14 bases between. In germline, CDR1 is SGHTA, CDR2 FQGTGA. CDR3 nucleotide sequence: TGTGCCAGCAGCTCGCCCGGACTGGCTCAGTTCTTC. It specifies CASSSPGLAQFF.

There are a few counts of this clonotype. V usage is TRBV7-9 and J usage is TRBJ1-4; D may be TRBD1 (5 bases). CDR1 SEHNR and CDR2 FQNEAQ come from the germline V gene (reference sequence). Trimming left V 5 bases short and J 3 bases short, with 25 bases between. CDR3 length: 19 amino acids. The CDR3 bases are TGTGCCAGCAGCCAAATTACCGTCGGTGGGGGTATGGCTAATGAAAAACTGTTTTTT. This encodes CASSQITVGGGMANEKLFF. Using reference TRBV7-9 and TRBJ1-4 for the parts outside the CDR3, the full variable domain is DTGVSQNPRHKITKRGQNVTFRCDPISEHNRLYWYRQTLGQGPEFLTYFQNEAQLEKSRLLSDRFSAERPKGSFSTLEIQRTEQGDSAMYLCASSQITVGGGMANEKLFFGSGTQLSVL.